The 27 T cell receptor beta chains below were found in one sample sequenced in a study of PD-1 blockade in classical Hodgkin lymphoma. As to time point: newly diagnosed, previously untreated cHL patient sample. Thawed PBMCs underwent magnetic negative selection to yield purified CD4+ T cells. Measured with immunoSEQ multiplex PCR; TCRdb has only the in-frame clones, and not every one. The data contain about 14,000 clones, 85% to 90% of them singletons. Sequenced sample: CD4+ T cells from blood. The receptors were sampled from a human donor with classical Hodgkin lymphoma.

The V and J genes are TRBV6-5 and TRBJ2-5; D ambiguous. V lost 10 bases to trimming and J lost 4 bases, with 10 bases between them. The germline V gene encodes CDR1 MNHEY and CDR2 SVGAGI. There are 11 residues in the CDR3. The CDR3 spells CATRLAETQYF. CDR3 DNA sequence: TGTGCCACCAGATTAGCAGAGACCCAGTACTTC.

The chain is built from TRBV28 and TRBJ2-7, with D unresolved. The germline V gene encodes CDR1 MDHEN and CDR2 SYDVKM. The ends were cut back, 6 bases at V and 2 bases at J, with 11 bases in the middle. The CDR3 sequence is 13 residues long. For the CDR3, the DNA is TGTGCCAGCAGACACCAGGTCACCTACGAGCAGTACTTC. Its protein product is CASRHQVTYEQYF.

The rearrangement uses TRBV19 and TRBJ2-3; 9 nucleotides match TRBD2. This CDR3 is built from 17 residues. CDR1 and CDR2 (germline): LNHDA, SQIVND (reference sequence). The trim removed 3 bases at V and 9 bases at J, leaving 16 bases unmatched. The chain's CDR3 is CASSMGTSSTLQYTQYF. CDR3 DNA: TGTGCCAGTAGTATGGGGACTAGCTCAACCTTACAGTACACGCAGTATTTT.

The chain combines TRBV5-1 with TRBJ1-5; D is unresolved. V was trimmed by 0 bases and J by 3 bases, leaving 4 bases between them. Germline CDR1 reads SGHRS; CDR2 reads YFSETQ. CDR3 length: 13 amino acids. CDR3 loop: CASSLDANQPQHF. The CDR3 DNA sequence: TGCGCCAGCAGCTTGGACGCCAATCAGCCCCAGCATTTT.

This chain connects TRBV5-4 to TRBJ2-1, with a weak D call TRBD2 (6 bases). The CDR3 totals 15 residues. The germline V gene has CDR1 SGHNT and CDR2 YYREEE (reference sequence). V lost 3 bases and J lost 7, with 17 bases in between. As DNA, the CDR3 is TGTGCCAGCAGCTGGAGGGCGGTACCCACAAATGAGCAGTTCTTC. This sequence encodes CASSWRAVPTNEQFF. The full variable domain, rest sourced from reference TRBV5-4 and TRBJ2-1, is ETGVTQSPTHLIKTRGQQVTLRCSSQSGHNTVSWYQQALGQGPQFIFQYYREEENGRGNFPPRFSGLQFPNYSSELNVNALELDDSALYLCASSWRAVPTNEQFFGPGTRLTVL.

The chain combines TRBV10-2 with TRBJ2-3; D not certain. Germline lookup yields CDR1 WSHSY and CDR2 SAAADI. The CDR3 is 14 amino acids. V gave up 7 bases and J gave up 0 bases, with 11 bases separating them. CDR3 region: CASTPRASTDTQYF. CDR3 DNA: TGCGCCAGCACCCCAAGGGCAAGCACAGATACGCAGTATTTT.

The V and J genes are TRBV28 and TRBJ2-7; D uncertain. Germline-derived CDR1 and CDR2 are MDHEN and SYDVKM. Trimming took 6 bases from V and 6 from J, leaving 12 bases between them. The CDR3 is made up of 12 amino acids. The CDR3 region has the DNA TGTGCCAGCAGCCTTACAAGGGCCGAGCAGTACTTC. Translated: CASSLTRAEQYF.

The chain carries TRBV4-2 and TRBJ2-5; tentative D call: TRBD1 (5 bases). The V end was cut by 0 bases, the J end by 2 bases, with 10 bases between. This CDR3 spans 15 amino acids. In germline, CDR1 is LGHNA, CDR2 YNFKEQ. The CDR3 DNA reads TGTGCCAGCAGCCAAGATTCGAGACAGCAAGAGACCCAGTACTTC. It translates to CASSQDSRQQETQYF.

The chain couples TRBV10-3 to TRBJ1-5; perhaps TRBD1 as D (6 bases). V was trimmed by 8 bases and J by 5 bases, leaving 16 bases between them. The CDR3 covers 14 residues. Per the germline V gene, CDR1 is ENHRY and CDR2 is SYGVKD. This CDR3 is CAIGAGGAYQPQHF. As DNA, the CDR3 is TGTGCCATCGGGGCGGGGGGCGCGTATCAGCCCCAGCATTTT.

The V and J genes are TRBV18 and TRBJ2-3; 7 nucleotides agree with TRBD1. The junction had 4 bases not matched to a gene; V was cut back by 4 bases and J by 0 bases. The CDR3 consists of 15 residues. The V gene's germline CDR1 is KGHSH and CDR2 LQKENI. CDR3 DNA: TGTGCCAGCTCACTTACAGGGGTTAGCACAGATACGCAGTATTTT. Translated: CASSLTGVSTDTQYF.

The CDR3 DNA follows: TGTGCCAGCAGCCCGCGGGGAACCTCCACAGATACGCAGTATTTT. It codes for CASSPRGTSTDTQYF. This sequence joins TRBV7-9 and TRBJ2-3; a possible D gene is TRBD2 (6 bases). The CDR3 is 15 amino acids. CDR1 and CDR2 from the germline V gene are SEHNR and FQNEAQ (reference sequence). Trimming took 5 bases from V and 2 from J, leaving 14 bases between them.

V gene TRBV19 combines with J gene TRBJ1-1, with D unresolved. The CDR3 loop spans 12 amino acids. Trimming pared 6 bases from V and 4 bases from J, leaving 9 bases between. Germline CDR1 reads LNHDA; CDR2 reads SQIVND (reference sequence). CDR3 loop: CASRDLSTEAFF. For the CDR3, the DNA is TGTGCCAGTAGGGACCTTAGCACTGAAGCTTTCTTT.

The gene calls are TRBV15 and TRBJ2-5, with 7 bases that match TRBD2. The CDR3 is 16 amino acids. V lost 0 bases and J lost 4; bases outside the gene matches: 8. CDR1 and CDR2 (germline): LNHNV, YYDKDF (reference sequence). This CDR3 is CATSREIGRGGETQYF. The CDR3, as DNA: TGTGCCACCAGCAGAGAGATAGGGAGGGGCGGAGAGACCCAGTACTTC.

The chain carries TRBV7-2 and TRBJ2-5; TRBD2 matches at 12 bases. This CDR3 spans 15 amino acids. Germline trimming cut 3 bases from V and 5 bases from J; bases unmatched to any gene: 4. CDR1 and CDR2 from the germline V gene are SGHTA and FQGNSA. CDR3 nucleotides: TGTGCCAGCAGCTTGACTAGCGGGAGTGTGGAGACCCAGTACTTC. Amino acids: CASSLTSGSVETQYF.

This rearrangement joins TRBV6-6 to TRBJ2-1; 14 bases line up with TRBD2. Germline trimming cut 4 bases from V and 7 bases from J; bases unmatched to any gene: 6. This CDR3 spans 16 amino acids. Looked up from germline, CDR1 is MNHNY and CDR2 is SVGAGI (reference sequence). CDR3 coding DNA: TGTGCCAGCAGTTTGACCGGGACTAGCGGGAGTAATGAGCAGTTCTTC. Amino acid sequence: CASSLTGTSGSNEQFF.

This chain links TRBV7-2 with TRBJ1-1, with D possibly being TRBD1 (5 bases). The V end lost 6 bases, the J end lost 4 bases, and 15 bases lay between the germline ends. The V gene's germline CDR1 is SGHTA and CDR2 FQGNSA. This CDR3 is 14 amino acids long. The CDR3 nucleotides read TGTGCCAGCAGTACAGTCCAGGGTCCCACTGAAGCTTTCTTT. Its translation: CASSTVQGPTEAFF.

The chain carries TRBV6-1 and TRBJ1-2, with unresolved D. The CDR3 covers 13 residues. Trimming left V 6 bases short and J 1 base short, with 9 bases between. Germline V gives CDR1 MNHNS, CDR2 SASEGT. The CDR3 here is CASSSAVNYGYTF. CDR3 in DNA: TGTGCCAGCAGCTCCGCGGTTAACTATGGCTACACCTTC.

The J gene is TRBJ2-5, the V gene TRBV19, with D possibly being TRBD2 (7 bases). Germline V gene sequence: CDR1 LNHDA, CDR2 SQIVND (reference sequence). Trimming pared 1 base from V and 0 bases from J, leaving 12 bases between. The CDR3 length is 16 residues. In DNA form, the CDR3 reads TGTGCCAGTAGTATAGGGGGGAGGGGGTACCAAGAGACCCAGTACTTC. This codes for CASSIGGRGYQETQYF.

The chain couples TRBV19 to TRBJ1-1; 7 bases fit TRBD1. The CDR3 is 11 residues long. Germline V lookup: CDR1 LNHDA, CDR2 SQIVND (reference sequence). The ends lost 8 bases at V and 7 bases at J; junction bases unmatched: 4. DNA of the CDR3: TGTGCCAGTCACCGGGACAGTGAAGCTTTCTTT. It yields the protein CASHRDSEAFF. Combining the CDR3 with reference TRBV19 and TRBJ1-1 gives the whole variable domain DGGITQSPKYLFRKEGQNVTLSCEQNLNHDAMYWYRQDPGQGLRLIYYSQIVNDFQKGDIAEGYSVSREKKESFPLTVTSAQKNPTAFYLCASHRDSEAFFGQGTRLTVV.

CDR3 residues: CAISAGTGPSYEQYF. The CDR3 DNA follows: TGTGCCATCAGTGCCGGGACAGGGCCTAGCTACGAGCAGTACTTC. The gene calls are TRBV10-3 and TRBJ2-7; 9 bases map to TRBD1. CDR1 is ENHRY, CDR2 SYGVKD, per germline. The CDR3 length is 15 residues. The ends lost 4 bases at V and 3 bases at J; junction bases unmatched: 7.

The chain joins TRBV28 to TRBJ1-2; 7 bases line up with TRBD1. The CDR3 consists of 14 residues. Germline V gene sequence: CDR1 MDHEN, CDR2 SYDVKM. V trimming: 3 bases; J trimming: 8 bases; junction bases outside the gene matches: 9. The CDR3 spells CASSLGQGVRGYTF. In nucleotides, the CDR3 is TGTGCCAGCAGTTTGGGGCAGGGGGTGAGGGGCTACACCTTC.

The chain uses TRBV5-1 and TRBJ1-1, with 7 bases aligning to TRBD1. Trimming cost V 3 bases and J 3 bases; bases outside gene matches: 2. Germline V lookup: CDR1 SGHRS, CDR2 YFSETQ. This CDR3 has 13 amino acids. The CDR3 region is CASSSQGDTEAFF. The CDR3 DNA is TGCGCCAGCAGCTCCCAGGGGGACACTGAAGCTTTCTTT. Full variable domain (missing parts from reference TRBV5-1 and TRBJ1-1): KAGVTQTPRYLIKTRGQQVTLSCSPISGHRSVSWYQQTPGQGLQFLFEYFSETQRNKGNFPGRFSGRQFSNSRSEMNVSTLELGDSALYLCASSSQGDTEAFFGQGTRLTVV.

The rearrangement uses TRBV7-2 and TRBJ1-1, with TRBD1 matching over 8 bases. Germline loops: CDR1 SGHTA, CDR2 FQGNSA. V was pared by 5 bases and J by 5 bases, with 13 bases of the junction left unmatched. The CDR3 has 16 residues. The CDR3 DNA reads as TGTGCCAGCAGCACGGACAGGGCCGGGGCGAGGACTGAAGCTTTCTTT. Its translation is CASSTDRAGARTEAFF.

The chain carries TRBV10-3 and TRBJ1-5; no reliable D call. This CDR3 region has 13 residues. V lost 6 bases to trimming and J lost 1 base, with 7 bases between them. Germline CDR1 ENHRY, CDR2 SYGVKD. CDR3 in DNA: TGTGCCATCAGCCGAGACAGCAATCAGCCCCAGCATTTT. Protein sequence: CAISRDSNQPQHF.

The chain couples TRBV9 to TRBJ2-5; D ambiguous. CDR1 and CDR2 (germline): SGDLS, YYNGEE. This CDR3 spans 15 amino acids. Trimming took 2 bases from V and 1 from J, leaving 12 bases between them. The CDR3 sequence is CASSVRPGFQETQYF. CDR3 coding DNA: TGTGCCAGCAGCGTTCGGCCCGGGTTCCAAGAGACCCAGTACTTC.

V usage is TRBV21-1 and J usage is TRBJ1-2; TRBD1 is the table's D call and was not checked against the DNA. TRBV21-1 constitutes a pseudogene. The CDR3 runs to 16 residues. The CDR3 reads CASTFRPETGNYGYTF. The CDR3 DNA is TGTGCCAGCACCTTTCGGCCCGAAACAGGAAACTATGGCTACACCTTC.

This chain links TRBV10-3 with TRBJ2-5; D not certain. V lost 8 bases and J lost 1, with 5 bases in between. This CDR3 comprises 11 residues. The germline CDR1 and CDR2 sequences are ENHRY and SYGVKD. This CDR3 is CAIGTQETQYF. The CDR3 DNA follows: TGTGCCATCGGAACCCAAGAGACCCAGTACTTC.